This T cell receptor beta chain was captured in a study of regulatory T cells in long-lasting Graves disease. This CDR3 spans 14 amino acids. From germline, CDR1 is SGHKS and CDR2 YYEKEE (reference sequence). Trimming pared 5 bases from V and 1 base from J, leaving 12 bases between. Findings and limits, study-wide: Persistent patients had a count of shared public clonotypes (approximately 2,700) that exceeded that of new patients (almost 1,000). Newly diagnosed Graves' patients had higher TCR diversity than persistent ones. The study found TRBV28, TRBJ1-2 and TRBJ2-5 favored in persistent disease. Since the sample size was small, accuracy may have been reduced.

This clonotype has at least ten counts. Its antigen is not known. CDR3 regions were amplified by Arm-PCR using iRepertoire HTBI primers to build TCR beta libraries. TCRdb fed the multiplex PCR reads into MiXCR, producing one record per CDR3 protein. The data hold hundreds of thousands of distinct CDR3 sequences, with 20% to 25% observed a single time. Time point given: persistent/refractory GD, antithyroid drugs over 5 years with positive TRAb. PBMCs provided the RNA from which the TCR library was made. The receptor's source is a female donor with Graves disease. This material consisted of peripheral blood mononuclear cells (PBMCs), taken when the disease was refractory, from a patient treated with antithyroid drugs. This sequence joins TRBV5-5 and TRBJ2-5; D unresolved. CDR3: CASSLRSPQETQYF. In DNA, the CDR3 is TGTGCCAGCAGTCTCCGCAGCCCCCAAGAGACCCAGTACTTC.